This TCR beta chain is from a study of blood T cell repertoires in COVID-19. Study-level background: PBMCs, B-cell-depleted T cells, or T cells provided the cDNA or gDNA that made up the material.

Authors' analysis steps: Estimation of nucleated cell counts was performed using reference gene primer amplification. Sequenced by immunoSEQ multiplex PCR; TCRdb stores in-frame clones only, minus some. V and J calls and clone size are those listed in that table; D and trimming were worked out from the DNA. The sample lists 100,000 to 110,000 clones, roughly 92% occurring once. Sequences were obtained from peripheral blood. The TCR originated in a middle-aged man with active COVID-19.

In DNA form, the CDR3 reads TGTGCCAGCAGCTCGGAGGGACCTACGAACACCGGGGAGCTGTTTTTT. Amino acid sequence: CASSSEGPTNTGELFF. The chain is built from TRBV7-2 and TRBJ2-2, with D possibly being TRBD2 (6 bases). There are 16 residues in the CDR3. The V and J ends lost 4 bases and 0 bases respectively, with 12 bases between them. Germline V gene lookup returns CDR1 SGHTA and CDR2 FQGNSA.